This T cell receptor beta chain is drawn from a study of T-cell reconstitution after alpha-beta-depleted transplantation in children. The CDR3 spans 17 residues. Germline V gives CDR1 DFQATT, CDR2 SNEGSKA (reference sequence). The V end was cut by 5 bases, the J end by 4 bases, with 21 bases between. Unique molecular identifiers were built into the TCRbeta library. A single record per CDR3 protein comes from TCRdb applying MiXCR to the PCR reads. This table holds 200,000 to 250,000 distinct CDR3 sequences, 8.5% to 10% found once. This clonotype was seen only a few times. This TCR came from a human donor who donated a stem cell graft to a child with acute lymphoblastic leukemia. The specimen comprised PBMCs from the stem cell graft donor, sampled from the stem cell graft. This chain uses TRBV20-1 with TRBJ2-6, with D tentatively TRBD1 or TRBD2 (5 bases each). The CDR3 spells CSAPRDLTLAGANVLTF. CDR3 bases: TGCAGTGCTCCTAGGGACCTCACCCTTGCGGGGGCCAACGTCCTGACTTTC.